This is a list of T cell receptor beta chains from one sample in a study of beta chain features in type 1 diabetes. Only in-frame clones appear in the TCRdb table, and some are missing; sequencing was by immunoSEQ multiplex PCR. Here the sample spans almost 350,000 clones, roughly 8% being singletons. Input material: central memory CD4+ T cells from blood. The source of these receptors is a woman aged 18-29 years in good health. CDR3s leave out the opening cysteine and the closing phenylalanine or tryptophan.

TRBV27	TRBJ2-1	ASSSGQGLVEQF
TRBV4-3	TRBJ1-3	ASSQVPFSGNTIY
TRBV4-3	TRBJ2-7	ASSHRTSGSYEQY
TRBV28	TRBJ2-1	ATTTGSNEQF
TRBV10-3	TRBJ2-3	AIESSGAGTDTQY
TRBV7-6	TRBJ1-1	ASSLAPTRTTEAF
TRBV27	TRBJ1-2	ASSRGGDYGYT
TRBV6-1	TRBJ2-1	ASRSVYNEQF
TRBV9	TRBJ2-7	ASSPQSQGPYEQY
TRBV5-6	TRBJ1-2	ASSLVGPGYT
TRBV11-2	TRBJ2-5	ASSPLIGRGTQY
TRBV28	TRBJ2-7	ASSLRDRGLNEQY
TRBV7-3	TRBJ2-2	ASSLTPRDVLNTGELF
TRBV7-9	TRBJ2-5	ASSNSEETQY
TRBV7-2	TRBJ2-3	ASSLNSDTDTQY
TRBV7-8	TRBJ2-1	ASSLVAGTSYNEQF
TRBV11-3	TRBJ2-1	ASSLDRDYLQF
TRBV19	TRBJ1-5	ASSMGASPIQPQH
TRBV6-6	TRBJ2-3	ASSYTTDTQY
TRBV28	TRBJ2-2	ASVLAGELF
TRBV11-2	TRBJ1-2	ASSLTSNPAGGYT
TRBV5-4	TRBJ2-7	ASSLEAGSYEQY
TRBV2	TRBJ1-5	VGAETSNQPQH
TRBV5-4	TRBJ1-1	ASSFSDATEAF
TRBV5-1	TRBJ1-5	ASSPRDRVGTDQPQH
TRBV5-6	TRBJ2-5	ASSSRGRGETQY
TRBV29-1	TRBJ2-1	SVSAGLEQF
TRBV5-1	TRBJ2-5	ASSLVSDVQETQY
TRBV29-1	TRBJ1-5	SVATGTGKQPQH
TRBV5-4	TRBJ1-1	ASSLAVDSTEAF
TRBV4-2	TRBJ2-7	ASSLLVQGFYEQY
TRBV10-2	TRBJ2-7	ASSLALAGEGEQY
TRBV13	TRBJ2-4	ASSELGGGMRY
TRBV5-4	TRBJ2-3	ASSFTPNTDTQY
TRBV5-1	TRBJ2-7	ASSVRDRADYEQY
TRBV9	TRBJ2-5	ASSVDAATETQY
TRBV7-2	TRBJ2-5	ASSLPGETQY
TRBV19	TRBJ2-1	ASSPGRKGQVWSDEQF
TRBV18	TRBJ2-5	ASSRAGGETQY
TRBV18	TRBJ2-7	ASSPSQAPESVQY
TRBV5-5	TRBJ1-5	ASSPSGQGRQPQH
TRBV5-6	TRBJ2-1	ASSLRGGTHEQF
TRBV7-2	TRBJ2-7	ASSPDGFYEQY
TRBV7-9	TRBJ2-3	ASSQAGRDTQY
TRBV2	TRBJ2-1	ASSGPYEQF
TRBV29-1	TRBJ2-1	SVERLAGVREQF
TRBV7-2	TRBJ1-5	ASSLVTGEPQH
TRBV7-2	TRBJ2-7	ASSWTGDSYEQY
TRBV15	TRBJ2-5	ATSRDRLAGPQY